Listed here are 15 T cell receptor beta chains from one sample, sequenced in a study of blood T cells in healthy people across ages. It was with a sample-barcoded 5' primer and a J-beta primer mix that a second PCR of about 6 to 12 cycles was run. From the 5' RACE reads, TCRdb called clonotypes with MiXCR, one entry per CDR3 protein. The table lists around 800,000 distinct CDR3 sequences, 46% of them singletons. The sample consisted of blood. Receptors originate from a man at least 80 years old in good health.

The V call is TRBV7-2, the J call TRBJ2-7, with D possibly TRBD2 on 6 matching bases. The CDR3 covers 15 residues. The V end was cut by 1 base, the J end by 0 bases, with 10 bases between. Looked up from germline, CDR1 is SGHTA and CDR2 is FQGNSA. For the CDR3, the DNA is TGTGCCAGCAGCTTAGATCCTAGCGCCTCCTACGAGCAGTACTTC. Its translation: CASSLDPSASYEQYF.

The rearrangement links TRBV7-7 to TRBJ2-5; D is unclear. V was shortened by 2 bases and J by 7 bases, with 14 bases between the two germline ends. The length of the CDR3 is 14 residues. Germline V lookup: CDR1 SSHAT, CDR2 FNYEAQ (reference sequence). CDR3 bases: TGTGCCAGCAGCTTATCTTACCCGACGGGGACCCAGTACTTC. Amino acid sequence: CASSLSYPTGTQYF. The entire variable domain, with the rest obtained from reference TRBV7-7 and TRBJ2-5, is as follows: GAGVSQSPRYKVTKRGQDVTLRCDPISSHATLYWYQQALGQGPEFLTYFNYEAQPDKSGLPSDRFSAERPEGSISTLTIQRTEQRDSAMYRCASSLSYPTGTQYFGPGTRLLVL.

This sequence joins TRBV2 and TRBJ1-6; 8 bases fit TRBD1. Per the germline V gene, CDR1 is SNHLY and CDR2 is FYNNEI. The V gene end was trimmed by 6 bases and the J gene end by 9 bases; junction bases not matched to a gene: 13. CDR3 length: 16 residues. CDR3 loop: CASSDFRGHYGSPLHF. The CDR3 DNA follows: TGTGCCAGCAGCGACTTCAGGGGGCATTACGGTTCACCCCTCCACTTT.

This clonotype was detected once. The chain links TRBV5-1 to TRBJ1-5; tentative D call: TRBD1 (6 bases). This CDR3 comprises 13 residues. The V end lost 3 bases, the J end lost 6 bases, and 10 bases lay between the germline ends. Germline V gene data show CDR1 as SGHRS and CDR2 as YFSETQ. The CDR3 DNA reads TGCGCCAGCAGCTGGACACAGGGTCAGCCCCAGCATTTT. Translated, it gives CASSWTQGQPQHF.

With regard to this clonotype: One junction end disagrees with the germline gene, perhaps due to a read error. The CDR3 loop is CAGSTGDYGYTF. CDR3 nucleotides: TGTGCCGGCAGTACAGGGGATTATGGCTACACCTTC. V gene TRBV7-6 combines with J gene TRBJ1-2; TRBD1 agrees at 7 bases. Germline CDR1 reads SGHVS; CDR2 reads FNYEAQ. The CDR3 length is 12 residues.

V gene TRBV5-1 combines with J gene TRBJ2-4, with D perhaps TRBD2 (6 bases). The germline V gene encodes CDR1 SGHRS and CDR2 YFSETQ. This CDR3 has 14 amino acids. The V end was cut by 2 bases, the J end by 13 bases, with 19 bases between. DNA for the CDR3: TGCGCCAGCAGCTTTGGCGGGGCTTACTACGGGCAGTACTTC. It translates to CASSFGGAYYGQYF. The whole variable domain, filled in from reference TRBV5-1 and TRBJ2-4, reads KAGVTQTPRYLIKTRGQQVTLSCSPISGHRSVSWYQQTPGQGLQFLFEYFSETQRNKGNFPGRFSGRQFSNSRSEMNVSTLELGDSALYLCASSFGGAYYGQYFGAGTRLSVL.

This chain's CDR3 is CASSYGGQDNQPQHF. The CDR3 DNA reads as TGTGCCAGCAGTTACGGCGGACAGGACAATCAGCCCCAGCATTTT. V gene TRBV6-6 combines with J gene TRBJ1-5; 7 nucleotides align to TRBD1. V lost 2 bases, J lost 3 bases, and 4 bases stayed unmatched. The germline CDR1 and CDR2 sequences are MNHNY and SVGAGI (reference sequence). CDR3 length: 15 amino acids.

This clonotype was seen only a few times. The CDR3 loop reads CASSKGGTDTQYF. CDR3 nucleotides: TGTGCCAGCAGCAAGGGGGGGACAGATACGCAGTATTTT. The chain recombines TRBV6-5 with TRBJ2-3; maybe TRBD2 (7 bases). CDR1 and CDR2 (germline): MNHEY, SVGAGI. CDR3 size: 13 residues. V lost 6 bases and J 3 bases, leaving 10 bases between the germline ends.

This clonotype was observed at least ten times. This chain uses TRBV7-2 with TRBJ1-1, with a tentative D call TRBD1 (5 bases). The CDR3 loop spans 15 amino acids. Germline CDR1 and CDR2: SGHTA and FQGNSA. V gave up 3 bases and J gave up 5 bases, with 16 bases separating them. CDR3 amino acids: CASSFLIQGMTEAFF. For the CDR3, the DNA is TGTGCCAGCAGCTTCCTCATCCAGGGAATGACTGAAGCTTTCTTT.

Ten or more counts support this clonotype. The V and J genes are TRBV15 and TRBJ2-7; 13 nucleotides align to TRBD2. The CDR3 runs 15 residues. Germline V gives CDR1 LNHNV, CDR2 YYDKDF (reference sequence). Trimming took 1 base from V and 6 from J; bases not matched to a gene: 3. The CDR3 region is CATSRGLAGGTEQYF. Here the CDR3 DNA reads TGTGCCACCAGCAGAGGACTAGCGGGAGGCACCGAGCAGTACTTC.

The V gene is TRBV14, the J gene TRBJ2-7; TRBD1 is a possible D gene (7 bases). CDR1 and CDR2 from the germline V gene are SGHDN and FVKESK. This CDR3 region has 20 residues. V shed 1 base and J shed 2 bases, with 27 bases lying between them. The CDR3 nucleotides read TGTGCCAGCAGCCAAGGATCGGGTCAGGGGGGCCTATTTTCCCCCTACGAGCAGTACTTC. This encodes CASSQGSGQGGLFSPYEQYF.

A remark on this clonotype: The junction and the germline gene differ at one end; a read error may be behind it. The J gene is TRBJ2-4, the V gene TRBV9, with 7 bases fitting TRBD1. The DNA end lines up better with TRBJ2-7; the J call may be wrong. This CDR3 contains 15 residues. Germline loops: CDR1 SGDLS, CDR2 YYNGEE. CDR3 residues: CAGSVGGQHYVEQYF. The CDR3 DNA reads TGTGCCGGCAGCGTAGGGGGACAGCACTACGTCGAGCAGTACTTC.

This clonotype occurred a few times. The CDR3 spells CATSDPTGNPYNEQFF. CDR3 DNA: TGTGCCACCAGTGACCCTACAGGGAACCCCTACAATGAGCAGTTCTTC. V usage is TRBV24-1 and J usage is TRBJ2-1, with D maybe TRBD1 (6 bases). There are 16 residues in the CDR3. Germline assignment: CDR1 KGHDR and CDR2 SFDVKD. The germline V and J ends were trimmed by 4 bases and 2 bases, with 14 bases remaining between them.

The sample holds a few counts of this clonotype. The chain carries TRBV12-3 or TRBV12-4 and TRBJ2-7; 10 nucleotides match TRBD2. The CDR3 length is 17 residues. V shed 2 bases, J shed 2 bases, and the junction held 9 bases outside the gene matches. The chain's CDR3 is CASSLYRASGSTYEQYF. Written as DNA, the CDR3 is TGTGCCAGCAGTTTATATAGGGCTAGCGGGAGCACCTACGAGCAGTACTTC.

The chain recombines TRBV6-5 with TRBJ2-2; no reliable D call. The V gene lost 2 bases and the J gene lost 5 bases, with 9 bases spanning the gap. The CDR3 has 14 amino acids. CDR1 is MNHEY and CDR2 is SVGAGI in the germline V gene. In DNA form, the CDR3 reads TGTGCCAGCAGTTACCGGCCGCGTACCGGGGAGCTGTTTTTT. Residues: CASSYRPRTGELFF.